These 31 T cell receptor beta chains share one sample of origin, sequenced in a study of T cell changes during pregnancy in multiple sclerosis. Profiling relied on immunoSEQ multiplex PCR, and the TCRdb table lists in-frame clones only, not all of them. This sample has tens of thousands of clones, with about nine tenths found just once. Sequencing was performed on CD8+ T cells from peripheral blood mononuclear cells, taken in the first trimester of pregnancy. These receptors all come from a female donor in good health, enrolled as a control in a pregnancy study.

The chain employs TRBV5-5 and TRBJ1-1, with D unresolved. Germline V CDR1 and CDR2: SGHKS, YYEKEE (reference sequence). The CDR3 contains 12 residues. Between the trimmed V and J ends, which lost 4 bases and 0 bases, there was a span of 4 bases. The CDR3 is CASSEMNTEAFF. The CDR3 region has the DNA TGTGCCAGCAGCGAGATGAACACTGAAGCTTTCTTT.

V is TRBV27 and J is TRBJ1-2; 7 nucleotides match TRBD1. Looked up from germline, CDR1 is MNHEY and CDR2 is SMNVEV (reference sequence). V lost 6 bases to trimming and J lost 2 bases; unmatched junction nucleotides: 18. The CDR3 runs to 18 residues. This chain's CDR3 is CASSHRDSRNLHNYGYTF. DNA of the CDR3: TGTGCCAGCAGCCACCGGGACAGCCGAAACCTTCACAACTATGGCTACACCTTC.

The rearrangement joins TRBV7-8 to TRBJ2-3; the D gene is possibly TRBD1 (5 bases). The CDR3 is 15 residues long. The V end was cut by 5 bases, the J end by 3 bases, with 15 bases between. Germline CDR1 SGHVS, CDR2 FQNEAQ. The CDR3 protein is CASSPGSGLTDTQYF. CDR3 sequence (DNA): TGTGCCAGCAGCCCCGGGTCAGGGCTTACAGATACGCAGTATTTT.

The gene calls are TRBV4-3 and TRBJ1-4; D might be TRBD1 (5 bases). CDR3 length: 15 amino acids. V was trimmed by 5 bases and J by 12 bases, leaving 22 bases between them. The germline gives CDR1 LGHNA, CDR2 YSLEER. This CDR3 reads CASSSTQGPGEELFF. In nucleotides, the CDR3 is TGCGCCAGCAGCTCCACTCAGGGTCCCGGAGAAGAACTGTTTTTT.

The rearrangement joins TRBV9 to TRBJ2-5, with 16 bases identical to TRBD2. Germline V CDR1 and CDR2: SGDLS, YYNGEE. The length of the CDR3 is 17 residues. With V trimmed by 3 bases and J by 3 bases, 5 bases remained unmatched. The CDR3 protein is CASSAGTSGGVKETQYF. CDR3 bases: TGTGCCAGCAGCGCTGGGACTAGCGGGGGGGTGAAAGAGACCCAGTACTTC.

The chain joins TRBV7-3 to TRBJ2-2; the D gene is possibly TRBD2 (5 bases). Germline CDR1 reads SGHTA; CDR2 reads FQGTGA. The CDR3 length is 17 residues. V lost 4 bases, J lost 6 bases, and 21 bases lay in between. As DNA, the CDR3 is TGTGCCAGCAGCTCCCACCCGGACCTTGTCGGGGCCGGGGAGCTGTTTTTT. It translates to CASSSHPDLVGAGELFF.

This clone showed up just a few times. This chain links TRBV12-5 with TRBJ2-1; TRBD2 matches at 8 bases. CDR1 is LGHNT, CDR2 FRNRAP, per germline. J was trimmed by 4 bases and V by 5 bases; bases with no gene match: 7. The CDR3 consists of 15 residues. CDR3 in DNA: TGTGCTAGTGGTCCCCCCCGCGGGGGGTACAATGAGCAGTTCTTC. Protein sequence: CASGPPRGGYNEQFF.

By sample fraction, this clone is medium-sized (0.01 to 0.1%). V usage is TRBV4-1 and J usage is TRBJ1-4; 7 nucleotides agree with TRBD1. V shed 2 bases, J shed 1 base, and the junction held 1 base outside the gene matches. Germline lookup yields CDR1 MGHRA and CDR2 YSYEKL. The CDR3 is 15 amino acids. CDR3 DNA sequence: TGCGCCAGCAGCCAACACAGGGGAACTAATGAAAAACTGTTTTTT. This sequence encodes CASSQHRGTNEKLFF.

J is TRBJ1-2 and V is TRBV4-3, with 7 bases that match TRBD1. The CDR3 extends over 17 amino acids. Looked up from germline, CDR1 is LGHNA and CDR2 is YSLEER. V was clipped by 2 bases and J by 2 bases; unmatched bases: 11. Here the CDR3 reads CASSQKIDREINYGYTF. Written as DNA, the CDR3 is TGCGCCAGCAGCCAAAAGATTGACAGGGAGATAAACTATGGCTACACCTTC.

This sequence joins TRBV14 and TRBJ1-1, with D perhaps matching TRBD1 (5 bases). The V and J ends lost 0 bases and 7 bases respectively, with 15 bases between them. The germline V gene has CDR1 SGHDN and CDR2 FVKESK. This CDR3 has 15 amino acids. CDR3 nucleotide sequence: TGTGCCAGCAGCCAAGATGAAACTTGGCAGGGTGAAGCTTTCTTT. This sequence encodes CASSQDETWQGEAFF.

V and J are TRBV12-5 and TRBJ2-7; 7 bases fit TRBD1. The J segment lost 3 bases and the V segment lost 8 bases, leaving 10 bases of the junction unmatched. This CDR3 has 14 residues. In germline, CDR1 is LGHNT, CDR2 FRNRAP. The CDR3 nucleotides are TGTGCTAGTTGTCCGGTAGACAGGGACTACGAGCAGTACTTC. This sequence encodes CASCPVDRDYEQYF.

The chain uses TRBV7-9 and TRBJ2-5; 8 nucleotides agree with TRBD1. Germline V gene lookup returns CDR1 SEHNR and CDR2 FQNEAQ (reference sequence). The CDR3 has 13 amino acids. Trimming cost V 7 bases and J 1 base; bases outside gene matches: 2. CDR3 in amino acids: CASIDRGQETQYF. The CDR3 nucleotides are TGTGCCAGCATCGACAGGGGCCAAGAGACCCAGTACTTC. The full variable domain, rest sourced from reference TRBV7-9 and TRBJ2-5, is DTGVSQNPRHKITKRGQNVTFRCDPISEHNRLYWYRQTLGQGPEFLTYFQNEAQLEKSRLLSDRFSAERPKGSFSTLEIQRTEQGDSAMYLCASIDRGQETQYFGPGTRLLVL.

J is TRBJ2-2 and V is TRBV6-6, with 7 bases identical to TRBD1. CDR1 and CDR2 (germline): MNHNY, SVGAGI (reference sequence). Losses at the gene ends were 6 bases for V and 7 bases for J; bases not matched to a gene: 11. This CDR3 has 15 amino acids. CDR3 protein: CASRSGQVVDGELFF. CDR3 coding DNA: TGTGCCAGCAGATCCGGACAGGTGGTTGACGGGGAGCTGTTTTTT.

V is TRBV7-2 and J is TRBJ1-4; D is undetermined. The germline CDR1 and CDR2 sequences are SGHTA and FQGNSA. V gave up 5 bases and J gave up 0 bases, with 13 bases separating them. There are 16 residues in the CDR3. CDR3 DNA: TGTGCCAGCAGCCCCCAGGCCGGGACAACTAATGAAAAACTGTTTTTT. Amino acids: CASSPQAGTTNEKLFF.

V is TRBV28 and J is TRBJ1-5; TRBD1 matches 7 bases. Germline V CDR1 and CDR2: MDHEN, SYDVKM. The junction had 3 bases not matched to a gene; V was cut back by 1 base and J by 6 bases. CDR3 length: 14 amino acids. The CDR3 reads CASSLSTGTQPQHF. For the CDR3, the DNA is TGTGCCAGCAGTTTATCGACAGGGACTCAGCCCCAGCATTTT.

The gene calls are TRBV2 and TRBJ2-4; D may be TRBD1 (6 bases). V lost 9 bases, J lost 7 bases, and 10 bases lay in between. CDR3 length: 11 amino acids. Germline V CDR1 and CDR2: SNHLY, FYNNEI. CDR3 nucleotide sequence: TGTGCCAGTAAAGGGGGTAACATTCAGTACTTC. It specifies CASKGGNIQYF.

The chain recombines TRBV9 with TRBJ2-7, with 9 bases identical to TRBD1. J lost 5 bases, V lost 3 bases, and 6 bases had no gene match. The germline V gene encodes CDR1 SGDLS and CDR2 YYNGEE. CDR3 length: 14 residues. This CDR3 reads CASSGGTGIHEQYF. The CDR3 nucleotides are TGTGCCAGCAGCGGGGGGACAGGGATCCACGAGCAGTACTTC.

CDR3: CASSQELGGAGSDEQFF. The CDR3 DNA reads as TGCGCCAGCAGCCAAGAGCTCGGGGGGGCCGGGTCTGATGAGCAGTTCTTC. The chain employs TRBV4-3 and TRBJ2-1; 8 bases agree with TRBD2. The CDR3 length is 17 residues. Germline loops: CDR1 LGHNA, CDR2 YSLEER. With V trimmed by 0 bases and J by 8 bases, 12 bases remained unmatched.

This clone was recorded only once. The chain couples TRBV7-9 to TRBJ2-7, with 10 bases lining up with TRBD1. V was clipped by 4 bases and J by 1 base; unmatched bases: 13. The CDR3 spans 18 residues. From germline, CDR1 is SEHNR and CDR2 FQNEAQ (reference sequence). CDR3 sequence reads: CASSSNGGDRGSSYEQYF. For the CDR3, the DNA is TGTGCCAGCAGCTCAAACGGAGGGGACAGGGGCTCATCCTACGAGCAGTACTTC.

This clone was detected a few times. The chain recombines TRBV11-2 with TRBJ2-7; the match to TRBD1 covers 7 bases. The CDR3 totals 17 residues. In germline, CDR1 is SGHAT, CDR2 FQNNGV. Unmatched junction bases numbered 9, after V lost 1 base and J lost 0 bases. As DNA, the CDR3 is TGTGCCAGCAGCTTAGCTACTACAGGGGCCCTCTCCTACGAGCAGTACTTC. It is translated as CASSLATTGALSYEQYF.

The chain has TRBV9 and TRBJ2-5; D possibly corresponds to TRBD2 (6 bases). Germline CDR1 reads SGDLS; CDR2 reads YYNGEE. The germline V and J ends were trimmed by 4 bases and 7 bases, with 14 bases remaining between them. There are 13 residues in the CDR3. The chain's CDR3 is CASSYGTPGTQYF. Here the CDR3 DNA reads TGTGCCAGCAGCTACGGGACTCCGGGGACCCAGTACTTC.

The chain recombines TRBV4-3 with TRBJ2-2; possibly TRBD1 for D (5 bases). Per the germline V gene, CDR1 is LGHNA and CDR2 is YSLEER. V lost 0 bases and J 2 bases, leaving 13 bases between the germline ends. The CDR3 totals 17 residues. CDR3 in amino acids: CASSQEGVGVNTGELFF. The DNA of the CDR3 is TGCGCCAGCAGCCAAGAAGGTGTAGGGGTAAACACCGGGGAGCTGTTTTTT.

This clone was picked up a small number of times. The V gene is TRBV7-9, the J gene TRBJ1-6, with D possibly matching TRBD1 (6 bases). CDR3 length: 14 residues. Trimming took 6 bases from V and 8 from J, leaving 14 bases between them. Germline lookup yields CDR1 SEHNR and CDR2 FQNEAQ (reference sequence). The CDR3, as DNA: TGTGCCAGCAGACTACAGGGTGAATATTCACCCCTCCACTTT. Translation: CASRLQGEYSPLHF.

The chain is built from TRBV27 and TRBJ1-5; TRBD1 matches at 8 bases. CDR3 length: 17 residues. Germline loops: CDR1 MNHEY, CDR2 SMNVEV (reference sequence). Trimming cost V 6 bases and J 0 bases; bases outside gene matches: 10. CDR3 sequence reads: CASSSIRDRLSNQPQHF. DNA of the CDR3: TGTGCCAGCAGCTCCATCCGGGACAGGCTTAGCAATCAGCCCCAGCATTTT.

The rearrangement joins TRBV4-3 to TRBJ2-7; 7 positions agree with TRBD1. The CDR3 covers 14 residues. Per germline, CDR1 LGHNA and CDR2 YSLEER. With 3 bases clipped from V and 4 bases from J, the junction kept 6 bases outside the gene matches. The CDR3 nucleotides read TGCGCCAGCAGCCATAGGACAGGCCGGTACGAGCAGTACTTC. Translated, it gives CASSHRTGRYEQYF.

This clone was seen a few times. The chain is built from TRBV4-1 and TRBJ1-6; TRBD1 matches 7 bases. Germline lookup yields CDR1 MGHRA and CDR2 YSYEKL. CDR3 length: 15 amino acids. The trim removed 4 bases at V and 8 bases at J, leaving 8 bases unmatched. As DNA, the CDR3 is TGCGCCAGCAGCCCTAGACAGGGAATTTATTCACCCCTCCACTTT. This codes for CASSPRQGIYSPLHF.

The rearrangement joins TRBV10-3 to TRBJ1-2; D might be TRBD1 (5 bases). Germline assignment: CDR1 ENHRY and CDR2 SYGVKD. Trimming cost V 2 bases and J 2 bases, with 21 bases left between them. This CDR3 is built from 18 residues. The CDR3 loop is CAISEPNSFWGPNYGYTF. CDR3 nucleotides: TGTGCCATCAGTGAGCCCAACTCCTTCTGGGGCCCCAACTATGGCTACACCTTC.

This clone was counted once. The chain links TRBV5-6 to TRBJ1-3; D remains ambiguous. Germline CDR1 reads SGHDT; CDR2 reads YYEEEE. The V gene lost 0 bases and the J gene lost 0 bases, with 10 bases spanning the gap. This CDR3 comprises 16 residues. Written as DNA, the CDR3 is TGTGCCAGCAGCTTGGACCCAGGACTCTCTGGAAACACCATATATTTT. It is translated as CASSLDPGLSGNTIYF.

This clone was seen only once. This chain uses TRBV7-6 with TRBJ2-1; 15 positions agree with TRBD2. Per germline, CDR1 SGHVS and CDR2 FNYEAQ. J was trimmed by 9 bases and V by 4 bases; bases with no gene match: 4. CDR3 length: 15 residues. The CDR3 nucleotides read TGTGCCAGCAGCTCTGGACTAGCGGGGGGGCGTGAGCAGTTCTTC. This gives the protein CASSSGLAGGREQFF. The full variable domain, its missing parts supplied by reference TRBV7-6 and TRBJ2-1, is GAGVSQSPRYKVTKRGQDVALRCDPISGHVSLYWYRQALGQGPEFLTYFNYEAQQDKSGLPNDRFSAERPEGSISTLTIQRTEQRDSAMYRCASSSGLAGGREQFFGPGTRLTVL.

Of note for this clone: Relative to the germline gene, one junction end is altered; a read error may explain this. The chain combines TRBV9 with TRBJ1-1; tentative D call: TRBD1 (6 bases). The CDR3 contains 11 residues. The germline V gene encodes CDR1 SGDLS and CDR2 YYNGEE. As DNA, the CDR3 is TGTGCCAGCAGCCCAGCCGGGACACCTACTTTT. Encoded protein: CASSPAGTPTF.

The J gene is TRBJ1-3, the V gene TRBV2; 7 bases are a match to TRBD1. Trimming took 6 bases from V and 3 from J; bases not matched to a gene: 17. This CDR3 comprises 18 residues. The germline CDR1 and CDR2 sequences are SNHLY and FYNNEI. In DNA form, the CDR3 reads TGTGCCAGCAGCGTTACCGACAGGGCGAGGCTCTTTGGAAACACCATATATTTT. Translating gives CASSVTDRARLFGNTIYF.